The 6 T cell receptor beta chains given below trace back to one sample, sequenced in a study of T cell repertoires in aging, cancer and after chemotherapy. Multiplex touch-down PCR with TRB-A/B primers amplified rearranged V-D-J TRB sequences. MiXCR was run by TCRdb on the multiplex PCR reads, yielding one entry per CDR3 protein. The table has 15,000 to 20,000 distinct CDR3 sequences, less than 45% seen once. TCR beta rearrangements were amplified from peripheral blood genomic DNA. Sequenced sample: blood. These receptors came from a human donor with a solid tumor.

Remarks on this clonotype: As the CDR3 is not closed by the conserved phenylalanine or tryptophan, this likely results from a read error. The chain joins TRBV5-1 to TRBJ2-3; no clear D. This CDR3 contains 14 residues. Deletions cut 4 bases from V and 2 bases from J, with 11 bases between. Germline-derived CDR1 and CDR2 are SGHRS and YFSETQ. The CDR3: CASSPSSDTDTQYS. The CDR3 DNA reads as TGCGCCAGCAGCCCCTCGTCTGACACAGATACGCAGTATTCT.

This clonotype is deemed medium-sized. The rearrangement links TRBV5-6 to TRBJ2-2; the D call may be TRBD1 or TRBD2 (5 bases each). This CDR3 comprises 17 residues. Germline values: CDR1 SGHDT, CDR2 YYEEEE. Trimming removed 2 bases from V and 0 bases from J, with 14 bases in between. The CDR3 DNA is TGTGCCAGCAGCTTTGGGACGGCAATTACGAACACCGGGGAGCTGTTTTTT. Translating gives CASSFGTAITNTGELFF.

The chain employs TRBV4-2 and TRBJ2-3, with unresolved D. The germline V gene has CDR1 LGHNA and CDR2 YNFKEQ. The CDR3 runs 15 residues. V shed 0 bases and J shed 2 bases, with 9 bases lying between them. CDR3 nucleotide sequence: TGTGCCAGCAGCCAAGATTTAGCATCCACAGATACGCAGTATTTT. Amino acids: CASSQDLASTDTQYF.

This sequence joins TRBV13 and TRBJ1-3; a weak D match, TRBD1 (5 bases). CDR1 and CDR2 (germline): PRHDT, FYEKMQ (reference sequence). There are 16 residues in the CDR3. V lost 4 bases and J lost 6, with 19 bases in between. DNA of the CDR3: TGTGCCAGCAGCTCCGCCGGGACCCACAGTCCAAACACCATATATTTT. Translation: CASSSAGTHSPNTIYF.

The CDR3 DNA is TGTGCCAGTAGTATTGTCTGGGCAGGAGATCAGCCCCAGCATTTT. Translating it yields CASSIVWAGDQPQHF. This chain joins TRBV19 and TRBJ1-5, with no clear D. V lost 3 bases and J 5 bases, leaving 14 bases between the germline ends. CDR3 length equals 15 residues. From germline, CDR1 is LNHDA and CDR2 SQIVND (reference sequence).

Regarding this clonotype: A read error may be the cause here, since a much bigger clone is one base away. The rearrangement joins TRBV19 to TRBJ2-3; 9 bases fit TRBD2. The CDR3 covers 15 residues. Germline CDR1 and CDR2: LNHDA and SQIVND (reference sequence). The CDR3 sequence is CASSLSGGYTDMQYF. The DNA for the CDR3 is TGTGCCAGTAGTCTTAGCGGGGGTTATACAGATATGCAGTATTTT.